This T cell receptor beta chain was recovered during a study of blood T cell repertoires in COVID-19. Study-level information: Collection of acute and convalescent COVID-19 samples took place in the United States, Italy and Spain.

As handled by the study authors: Estimated nucleated cell counts came from reference gene primer amplification. Clones were sequenced by immunoSEQ multiplex PCR, and TCRdb holds only the in-frame ones, with some missing. V and J calls plus clone size are reproduced from that table; the DNA served to infer D and trimming. The repertoire holds 250,000 to 300,000 clones, roughly nine tenths seen once, with around 2.2% in the top ten. The CDR3 loop spans 15 amino acids. The germline CDR1 and CDR2 sequences are LGHNA and YNFKEQ. V was clipped by 1 base and J by 0 bases, with 10 bases between them. This chain uses TRBV4-2 with TRBJ2-7; D gene uncertain. Input material: peripheral blood. This clonotype was obtained from a woman in her 30s with COVID-19, enrolled during active disease. For the CDR3, the DNA is TGTGCCAGCAGCCAAGGTACGGTTAGCTCCTACGAGCAGTACTTC. Translation: CASSQGTVSSYEQYF.